The present T cell receptor beta chain was sequenced within a study of CD8 T cells in Susac syndrome. As for the study in general: Patients with Susac syndrome were therapy-naive, treated with corticosteroids, or treated with intravenous immunoglobulin alone when blood was collected.

The CDR3 runs to 14 residues. CDR1 is SGDLS, CDR2 YYNGEE, per germline. Losses at the gene ends were 3 bases for V and 3 bases for J; bases not matched to a gene: 3. Reverse transcription of roughly 0.45 to 1 ug RNA used random hexamers. The TCR beta CDR3 was amplified by immunoSEQ multiplex PCR across 54 Vbeta, 13 Jbeta. MiXCR, run by TCRdb on the immunoSEQ multiplex PCR reads, gives a single entry per CDR3 protein. Of 200,000 to 250,000 distinct CDR3 sequences listed, less than 95% are singletons. TCR beta was sequenced from blood CD8+ and CD4+ T cells. While CD8+ and CD4+ T cells were isolated negatively, TEMRA cells were enriched by FACS.

The rearrangement uses TRBV9 and TRBJ1-3; TRBD1 matches at 7 bases. This TCR came from a human donor with Susac syndrome. The sequencing input was CD4+ T cells from PBMCs. CDR3 in DNA: TGTGCCAGCAGCGCCTACAGGGGTGGAAACACCATATATTTT. Its translation: CASSAYRGGNTIYF.